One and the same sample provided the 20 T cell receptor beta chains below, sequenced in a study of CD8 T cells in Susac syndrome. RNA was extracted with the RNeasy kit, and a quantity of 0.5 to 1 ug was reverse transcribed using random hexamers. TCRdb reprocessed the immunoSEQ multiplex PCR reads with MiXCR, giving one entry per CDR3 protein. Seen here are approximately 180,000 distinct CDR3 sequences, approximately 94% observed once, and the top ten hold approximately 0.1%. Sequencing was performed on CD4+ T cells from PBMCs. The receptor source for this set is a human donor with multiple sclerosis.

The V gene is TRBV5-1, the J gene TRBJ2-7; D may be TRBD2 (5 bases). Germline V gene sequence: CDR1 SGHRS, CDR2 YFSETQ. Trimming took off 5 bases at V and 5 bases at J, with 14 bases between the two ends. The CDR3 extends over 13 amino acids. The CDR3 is CASSSVGSDEQYF. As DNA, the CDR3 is TGCGCCAGCAGTTCCGTGGGGAGCGACGAGCAGTACTTC.

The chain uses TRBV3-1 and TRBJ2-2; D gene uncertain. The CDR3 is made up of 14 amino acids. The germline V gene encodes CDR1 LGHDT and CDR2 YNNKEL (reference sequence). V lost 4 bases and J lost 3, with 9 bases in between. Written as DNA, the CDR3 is TGTGCCAGCAGCCTTTTCGTTTACACCGGGGAGCTGTTTTTT. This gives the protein CASSLFVYTGELFF.

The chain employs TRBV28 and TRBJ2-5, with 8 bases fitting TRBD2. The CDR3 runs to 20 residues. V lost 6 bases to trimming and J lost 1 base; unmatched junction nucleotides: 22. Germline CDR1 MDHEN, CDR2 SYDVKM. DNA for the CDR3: TGTGCCAGCAGCAGTTTACGGGGGGGCTTTTCTCTAGGGTCCCAAGAGACCCAGTACTTC. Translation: CASSSLRGGFSLGSQETQYF.

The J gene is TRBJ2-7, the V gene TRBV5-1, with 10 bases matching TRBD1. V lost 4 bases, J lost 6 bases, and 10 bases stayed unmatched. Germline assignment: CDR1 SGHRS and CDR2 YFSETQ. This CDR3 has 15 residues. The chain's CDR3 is CASSITGTGVSEQYF. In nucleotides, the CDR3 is TGCGCCAGCAGCATCACCGGGACAGGGGTAAGCGAGCAGTACTTC.

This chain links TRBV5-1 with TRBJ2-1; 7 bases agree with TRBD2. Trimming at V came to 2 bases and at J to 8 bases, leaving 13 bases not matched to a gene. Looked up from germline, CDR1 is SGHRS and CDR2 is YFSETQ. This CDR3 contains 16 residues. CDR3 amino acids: CASSFGGPSGEDEQFF. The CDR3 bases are TGCGCCAGCAGCTTCGGGGGACCGAGCGGGGAAGATGAGCAGTTCTTC.

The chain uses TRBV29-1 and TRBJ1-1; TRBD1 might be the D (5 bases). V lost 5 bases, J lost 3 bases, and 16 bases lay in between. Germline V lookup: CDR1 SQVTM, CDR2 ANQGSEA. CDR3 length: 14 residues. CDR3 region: CSVRSQWGHTEAFF. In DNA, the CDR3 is TGCAGCGTTCGCAGCCAGTGGGGCCACACTGAAGCTTTCTTT.

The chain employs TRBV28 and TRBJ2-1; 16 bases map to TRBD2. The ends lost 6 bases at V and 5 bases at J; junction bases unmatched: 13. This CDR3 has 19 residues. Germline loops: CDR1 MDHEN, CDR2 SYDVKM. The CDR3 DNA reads TGTGCCAGCAGCCCAGGCACCGGGACTAGCGGGGGGGTGAACAATGAGCAGTTCTTC. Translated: CASSPGTGTSGGVNNEQFF. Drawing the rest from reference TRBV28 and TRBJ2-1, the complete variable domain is DVKVTQSSRYLVKRTGEKVFLECVQDMDHENMFWYRQDPGLGLRLIYFSYDVKMKEKGDIPEGYSVSREKKERFSLILESASTNQTSMYLCASSPGTGTSGGVNNEQFFGPGTRLTVL.

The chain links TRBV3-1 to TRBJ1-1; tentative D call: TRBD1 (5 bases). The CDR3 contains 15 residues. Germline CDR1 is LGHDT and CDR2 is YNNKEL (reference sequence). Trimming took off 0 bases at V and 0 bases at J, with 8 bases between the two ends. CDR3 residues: CASSQEEGVNTEAFF. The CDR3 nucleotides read TGTGCCAGCAGCCAAGAGGAAGGGGTGAACACTGAAGCTTTCTTT.

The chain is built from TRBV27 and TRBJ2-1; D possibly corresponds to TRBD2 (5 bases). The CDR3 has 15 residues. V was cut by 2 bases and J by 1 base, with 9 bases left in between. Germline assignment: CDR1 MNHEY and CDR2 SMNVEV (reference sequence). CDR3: CASSLVGGSYNEQFF. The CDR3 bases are TGTGCCAGCAGTTTAGTTGGAGGTTCCTACAATGAGCAGTTCTTC.

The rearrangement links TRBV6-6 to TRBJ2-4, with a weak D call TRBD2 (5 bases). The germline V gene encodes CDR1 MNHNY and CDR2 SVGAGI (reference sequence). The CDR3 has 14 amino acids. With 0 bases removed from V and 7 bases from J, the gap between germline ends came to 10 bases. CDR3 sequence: CASSYSTGWNIQYF. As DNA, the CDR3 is TGTGCCAGCAGTTACTCGACGGGATGGAACATTCAGTACTTC.

Written as DNA, the CDR3 is TGTGCCAGCTCACCACAGGACTACTATAATTCACCCCTCCACTTT. This translates into CASSPQDYYNSPLHF. J is TRBJ1-6 and V is TRBV18, with unresolved D. Germline-derived CDR1 and CDR2 are KGHSH and LQKENI. The V end lost 1 base, the J end lost 3 bases, and 7 bases lay between the germline ends. The CDR3 is made up of 15 amino acids.

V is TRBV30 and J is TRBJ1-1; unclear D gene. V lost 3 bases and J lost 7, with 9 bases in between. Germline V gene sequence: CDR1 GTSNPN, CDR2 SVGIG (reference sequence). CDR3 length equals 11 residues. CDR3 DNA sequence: TGTGCCTGGAGAACGGATATTGAAGCTTTCTTT. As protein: CAWRTDIEAFF.

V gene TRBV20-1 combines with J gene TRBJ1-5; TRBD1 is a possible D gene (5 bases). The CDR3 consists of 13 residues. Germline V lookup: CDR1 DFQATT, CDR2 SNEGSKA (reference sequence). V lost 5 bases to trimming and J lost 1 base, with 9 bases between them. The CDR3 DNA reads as TGCAGTGCTTCAGCAGGGAGCAATCAGCCCCAGCATTTT. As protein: CSASAGSNQPQHF.

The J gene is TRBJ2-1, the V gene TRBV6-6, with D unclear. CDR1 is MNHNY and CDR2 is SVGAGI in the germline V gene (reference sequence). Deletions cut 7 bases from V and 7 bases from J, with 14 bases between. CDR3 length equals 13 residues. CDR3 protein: CASNSPLGNEQFF. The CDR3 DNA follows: TGTGCCAGCAATTCCCCTCTAGGGAATGAGCAGTTCTTC.

CDR3 bases: TGTGCCAGCAGTTACTCCCCGGGGACCACTGAAGCTTTCTTT. Translating it yields CASSYSPGTTEAFF. The V gene is TRBV6-5, the J gene TRBJ1-1, with a possible D match to TRBD1 (5 bases). V dropped 0 bases and J dropped 4 bases, with 9 bases sitting between them. CDR1 and CDR2 from the germline V gene are MNHEY and SVGAGI. The CDR3 has 14 amino acids.

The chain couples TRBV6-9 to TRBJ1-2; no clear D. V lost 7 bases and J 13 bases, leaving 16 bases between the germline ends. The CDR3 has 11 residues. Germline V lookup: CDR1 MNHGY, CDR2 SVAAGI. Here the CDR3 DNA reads TGTGCCAGCACCTCGAAAAGGGAAATCACCTTC. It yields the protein CASTSKREITF.

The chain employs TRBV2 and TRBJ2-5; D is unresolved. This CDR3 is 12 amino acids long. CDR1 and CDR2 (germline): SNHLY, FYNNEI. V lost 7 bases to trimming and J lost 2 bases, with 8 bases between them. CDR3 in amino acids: CASNQDQETQYF. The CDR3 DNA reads TGTGCCAGCAATCAGGATCAAGAGACCCAGTACTTC.

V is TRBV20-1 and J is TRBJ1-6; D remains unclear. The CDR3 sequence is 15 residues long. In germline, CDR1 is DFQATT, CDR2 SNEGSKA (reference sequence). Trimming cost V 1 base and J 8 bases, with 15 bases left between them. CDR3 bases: TGCAGTGCTAGAGGGCGGGCGGTGTTCGATTCACCCCTCCACTTT. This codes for CSARGRAVFDSPLHF.

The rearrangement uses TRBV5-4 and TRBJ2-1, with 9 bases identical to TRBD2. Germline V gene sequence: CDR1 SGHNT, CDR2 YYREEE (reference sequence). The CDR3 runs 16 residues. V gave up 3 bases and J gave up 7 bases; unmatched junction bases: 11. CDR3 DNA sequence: TGTGCCAGCAGCTGGATAACGCGGGGGGGCCAAAATGAGCAGTTCTTC. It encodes CASSWITRGGQNEQFF.

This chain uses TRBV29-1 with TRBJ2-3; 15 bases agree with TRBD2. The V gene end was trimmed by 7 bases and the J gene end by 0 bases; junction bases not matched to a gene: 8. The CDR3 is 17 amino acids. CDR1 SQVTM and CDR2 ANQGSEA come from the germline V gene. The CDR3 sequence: CSAPGTSGGRSTDTQYF. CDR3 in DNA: TGCAGCGCTCCGGGGACTAGCGGGGGGAGGAGCACAGATACGCAGTATTTT.